The clone carrying this TCR beta chain was observed a handful of times. Naive CD8 cells comprised CD45RO-negative, CCR7-positively selected cells, excluding terminally differentiated effector memory CD45RA+ cells. Adult Caucasians living in Nashville, Tennessee made up all of the donors. This sample was included in a study of shared clonotypes between healthy human individuals. Sequencing was performed with immunoSEQ multiplex PCR; in TCRdb, only in-frame clones are kept and a portion is missing. The repertoire includes 1.5 million to 2.5 million clones, approximately 94% of them detected once, and more than 0.95% sits in the top ten. Germline V gene lookup returns CDR1 SGHDT and CDR2 YYEEEE. This CDR3 is built from 13 residues. Trimming shortened V by 1 base and J by 5 bases, and 9 bases separated the two germline ends.

This clonotype was obtained from a young man in good health. Sequencing input: naive CD8+ T cells sorted from blood. This sequence joins TRBV5-6 and TRBJ2-5, with D unclear. The CDR3 DNA follows: TGTGCCAGCAGCTTGTTCCAATCCGAGACCCAGTACTTC. Its translation: CASSLFQSETQYF.